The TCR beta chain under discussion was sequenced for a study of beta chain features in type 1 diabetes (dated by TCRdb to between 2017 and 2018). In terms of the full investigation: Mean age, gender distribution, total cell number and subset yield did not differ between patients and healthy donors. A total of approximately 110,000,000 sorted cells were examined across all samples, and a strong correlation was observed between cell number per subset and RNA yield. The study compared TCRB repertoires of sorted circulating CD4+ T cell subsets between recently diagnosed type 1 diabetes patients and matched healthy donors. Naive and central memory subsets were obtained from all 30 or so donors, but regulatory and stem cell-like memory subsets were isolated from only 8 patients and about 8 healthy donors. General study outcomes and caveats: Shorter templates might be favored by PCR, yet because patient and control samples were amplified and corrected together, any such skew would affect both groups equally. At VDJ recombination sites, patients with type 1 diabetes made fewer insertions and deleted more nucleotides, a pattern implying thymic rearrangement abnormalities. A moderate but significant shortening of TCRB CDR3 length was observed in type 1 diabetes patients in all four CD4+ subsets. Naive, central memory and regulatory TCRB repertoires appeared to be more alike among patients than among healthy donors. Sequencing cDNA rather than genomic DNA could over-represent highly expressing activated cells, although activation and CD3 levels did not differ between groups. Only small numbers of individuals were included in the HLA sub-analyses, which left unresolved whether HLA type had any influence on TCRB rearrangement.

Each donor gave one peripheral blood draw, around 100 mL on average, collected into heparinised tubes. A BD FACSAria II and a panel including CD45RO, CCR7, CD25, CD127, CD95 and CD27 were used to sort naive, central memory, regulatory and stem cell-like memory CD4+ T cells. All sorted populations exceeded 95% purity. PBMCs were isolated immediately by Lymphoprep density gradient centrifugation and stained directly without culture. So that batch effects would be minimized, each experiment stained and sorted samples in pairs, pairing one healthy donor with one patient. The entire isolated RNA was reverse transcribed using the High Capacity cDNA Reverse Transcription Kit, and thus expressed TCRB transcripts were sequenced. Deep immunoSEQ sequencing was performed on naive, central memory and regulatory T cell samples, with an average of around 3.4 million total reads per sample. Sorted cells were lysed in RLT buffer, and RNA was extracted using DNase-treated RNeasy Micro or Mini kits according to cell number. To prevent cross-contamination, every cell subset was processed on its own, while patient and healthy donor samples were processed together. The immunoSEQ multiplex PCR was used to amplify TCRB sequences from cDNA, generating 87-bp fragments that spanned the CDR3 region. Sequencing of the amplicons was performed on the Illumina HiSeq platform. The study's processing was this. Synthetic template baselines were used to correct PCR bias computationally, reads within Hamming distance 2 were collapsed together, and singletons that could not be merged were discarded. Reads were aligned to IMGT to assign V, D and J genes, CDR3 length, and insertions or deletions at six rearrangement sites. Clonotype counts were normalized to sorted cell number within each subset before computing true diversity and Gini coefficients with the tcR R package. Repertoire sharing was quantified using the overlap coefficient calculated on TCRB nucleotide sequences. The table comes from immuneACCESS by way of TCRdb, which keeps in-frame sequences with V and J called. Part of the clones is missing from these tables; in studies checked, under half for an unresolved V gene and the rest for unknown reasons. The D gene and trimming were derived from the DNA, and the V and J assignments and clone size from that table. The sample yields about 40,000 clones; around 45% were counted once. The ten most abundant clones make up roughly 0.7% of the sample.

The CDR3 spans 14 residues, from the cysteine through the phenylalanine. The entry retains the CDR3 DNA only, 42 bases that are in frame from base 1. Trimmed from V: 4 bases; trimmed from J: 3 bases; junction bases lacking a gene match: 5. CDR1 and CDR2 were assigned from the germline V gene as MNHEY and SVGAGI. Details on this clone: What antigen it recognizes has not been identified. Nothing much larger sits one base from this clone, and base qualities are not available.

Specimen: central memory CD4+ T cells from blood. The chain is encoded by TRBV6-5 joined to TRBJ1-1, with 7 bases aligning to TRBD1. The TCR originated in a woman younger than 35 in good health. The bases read TGTGCCAGCAGTTTACAGGGGCGGCACACTGAAGCTTTCTTT. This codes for CASSLQGRHTEAFF.